A single sample gave rise to the 14 T cell receptor beta chains below, sequenced in a study of blood T cell repertoires in COVID-19. Assay used: immunoSEQ multiplex PCR; TCRdb lists only in-frame clones, some missing. The data show over 200,000 clones, with around 80% seen just once and around 2.4% held by the top ten. The source material was peripheral blood. These receptors all stem from a man in his forties who had recovered from COVID-19.

The gene calls are TRBV29-1 and TRBJ2-5; D not certain. CDR1 SQVTM and CDR2 ANQGSEA come from the germline V gene. This CDR3 comprises 11 residues. With 3 bases removed from V and 7 bases from J, the gap between germline ends came to 9 bases. CDR3 in amino acids: CSVEYRGTQYF. The CDR3 nucleotides read TGCAGCGTTGAGTATAGAGGGACCCAGTACTTC.

This chain connects TRBV7-9 to TRBJ1-1; no clear D gene. Trimming removed 1 base from V and 4 bases from J, with 7 bases in between. CDR3 length equals 13 residues. Germline V gene sequence: CDR1 SEHNR, CDR2 FQNEAQ (reference sequence). CDR3 in DNA: TGTGCCAGCAGCTTAGGCGGCGGCACTGAAGCTTTCTTT. It specifies CASSLGGGTEAFF.

The rearrangement links TRBV19 to TRBJ2-6, with 8 bases lining up with TRBD1. The CDR3 is 17 residues long. Per the germline V gene, CDR1 is LNHDA and CDR2 is SQIVND (reference sequence). J gave up 0 bases and V 5 bases, and 6 bases lay outside the gene matches. In DNA, the CDR3 is TGTGCCAGTAGTGCCGGGACAGGCCGCTCTGGGGCCAACGTCCTGACTTTC. Its protein is CASSAGTGRSGANVLTF. Using reference TRBV19 and TRBJ2-6 for the parts outside the CDR3, the full variable domain is DGGITQSPKYLFRKEGQNVTLSCEQNLNHDAMYWYRQDPGQGLRLIYYSQIVNDFQKGDIAEGYSVSREKKESFPLTVTSAQKNPTAFYLCASSAGTGRSGANVLTFGAGSRLTVL.

Only a few counts were recorded for this clone. The chain links TRBV5-1 to TRBJ1-1; 7 bases are shared with TRBD1. V was clipped by 4 bases and J by 5 bases; unmatched bases: 8. The CDR3 length is 14 residues. Per germline, CDR1 SGHRS and CDR2 YFSETQ. In DNA, the CDR3 is TGCGCCAGCAGCCCTACAGGGGCTGAGACTGAAGCTTTCTTT. This codes for CASSPTGAETEAFF.

V and J are TRBV7-2 and TRBJ2-7; D gene ambiguous. CDR1 is SGHTA, CDR2 FQGNSA, per germline. The germline V and J ends were trimmed by 0 bases and 2 bases, with 8 bases remaining between them. This CDR3 has 14 amino acids. Here the CDR3 DNA reads TGTGCCAGCAGCTTAGCGGGCTCCACCTACGAGCAGTACTTC. Translated: CASSLAGSTYEQYF.

The chain uses TRBV2 and TRBJ2-1; TRBD2 matches at 7 bases. V trimming: 6 bases; J trimming: 7 bases; junction bases outside the gene matches: 12. Germline lookup yields CDR1 SNHLY and CDR2 FYNNEI. There are 15 residues in the CDR3. The CDR3 reads CASSDNRLAGNEQFF. The CDR3, as DNA: TGTGCCAGCAGCGATAATAGACTAGCAGGAAATGAGCAGTTCTTC.

The genes are TRBV4-3 and TRBJ1-2; a possible D gene is TRBD1 (6 bases). The length of the CDR3 is 20 residues. Trimming shortened V by 4 bases and J by 3 bases, and 30 bases separated the two germline ends. Per germline, CDR1 LGHNA and CDR2 YSLEER. The CDR3 DNA reads TGCGCCAGCAGCCCGAAGGGGACAACGAGAGGAATCCCCCCCCACTATGGCTACACCTTC. It yields the protein CASSPKGTTRGIPPHYGYTF.

The rearrangement joins TRBV7-2 to TRBJ2-5; TRBD2 might be the D (6 bases). V shed 4 bases and J shed 5 bases, with 8 bases lying between them. Germline V gene lookup returns CDR1 SGHTA and CDR2 FQGNSA. The CDR3 sequence is 12 residues long. CDR3 bases: TGTGCCAGCAGCTGGGCGGGGGAGACCCAGTACTTC. Translation gives CASSWAGETQYF.

In its sample, this clone was seen once. This rearrangement joins TRBV11-2 to TRBJ2-7, with 7 positions matching TRBD2. CDR1 and CDR2 from the germline V gene are SGHAT and FQNNGV. V was clipped by 1 base and J by 5 bases; unmatched bases: 5. The CDR3 length is 14 residues. The CDR3 DNA reads TGTGCCAGCAGCTTAGTGGCGGGAGTTCACGAGCAGTACTTC. Encoded protein: CASSLVAGVHEQYF.

The chain combines TRBV5-1 with TRBJ1-1; 10 bases are shared with TRBD1. There are 14 residues in the CDR3. Germline CDR1 SGHRS, CDR2 YFSETQ. Germline trimming cut 3 bases from V and 7 bases from J; bases unmatched to any gene: 6. The CDR3, as DNA: TGCGCCAGCAGCTGGGGACAGGGGCGAGGTGAAGCTTTCTTT. It codes for CASSWGQGRGEAFF.

This chain links TRBV7-2 with TRBJ2-7; TRBD1 might be the D (6 bases). This CDR3 is built from 13 residues. V lost 4 bases and J lost 5, with 12 bases in between. Germline values: CDR1 SGHTA, CDR2 FQGNSA. CDR3 coding DNA: TGTGCCAGCAGCTCACGTACAGGGCACGAGCAGTACTTC. Translated: CASSSRTGHEQYF.

The chain joins TRBV6-5 to TRBJ2-5; 9 bases align to TRBD2. This CDR3 comprises 15 residues. The V gene end was trimmed by 7 bases and the J gene end by 4 bases; junction bases not matched to a gene: 10. CDR1 is MNHEY and CDR2 is SVGAGI in the germline V gene. This CDR3 is CASKGRGGAPETQYF. The CDR3 bases are TGTGCCAGCAAGGGTCGCGGGGGGGCCCCAGAGACCCAGTACTTC.

The table lists this clone with a count of one. J is TRBJ1-1 and V is TRBV7-2, with a possible D match to TRBD1 (5 bases). Trimming removed 0 bases at V and 4 bases at J, with 12 bases between. Germline V gene lookup returns CDR1 SGHTA and CDR2 FQGNSA. The CDR3 extends over 15 amino acids. CDR3: CASSLALAGGTEAFF. CDR3 bases: TGTGCCAGCAGCTTAGCCTTAGCGGGGGGCACTGAAGCTTTCTTT.

The chain carries TRBV5-1 and TRBJ1-2; D might be TRBD1 (5 bases). V was pared by 1 base and J by 8 bases, with 12 bases between. This CDR3 spans 13 amino acids. Germline V gene data show CDR1 as SGHRS and CDR2 as YFSETQ. CDR3 sequence: CASSLNGAHGYTF. In DNA form, the CDR3 reads TGCGCCAGCAGCTTGAATGGGGCGCACGGCTACACCTTC.